A single sample is the source of the 17 T cell receptor beta chains below, sequenced in a study of CD8+ T cells in alopecia areata. RNA, once extracted, was reverse transcribed into cDNA for use as the sequencing template. Libraries were prepared by immunoSEQ multiplex PCR; TCRdb keeps only in-frame clonotypes and omits some of them. The sample lists roughly 100,000 clones, around 59% seen once, with about 8.8% in the top ten. Sample: CD4+ T cells sorted from blood. Source of these receptors: a human donor in good health.

The rearrangement uses TRBV30 and TRBJ1-5; D not certain. Germline loops: CDR1 GTSNPN, CDR2 SVGIG (reference sequence). The CDR3 sequence is 13 residues long. V lost 3 bases, J lost 1 base, and 7 bases lay in between. CDR3 nucleotides: TGTGCCTGGAGCCGAGGGAGCAATCAGCCCCAGCATTTT. Translated: CAWSRGSNQPQHF.

This clone has just one count. The V gene is TRBV7-2, the J gene TRBJ1-4, with D possibly matching TRBD1 (5 bases). Trimming took 1 base from V and 6 from J, leaving 6 bases between them. The CDR3 has 13 amino acids. CDR1 SGHTA and CDR2 FQGNSA come from the germline V gene. This CDR3 reads CASSLVTDEKLFF. CDR3 nucleotides: TGTGCCAGCAGCTTAGTGACAGATGAAAAACTGTTTTTT.

The chain has TRBV9 and TRBJ2-7, with D perhaps TRBD2 (7 bases). Trimming shortened V by 0 bases and J by 6 bases, and 10 bases separated the two germline ends. The germline V gene encodes CDR1 SGDLS and CDR2 YYNGEE. The CDR3 runs 13 residues. The CDR3 DNA reads as TGTGCCAGCAGCGTAGTGGGAGGGGGCGAGCAGTACTTC. It encodes CASSVVGGGEQYF.

This clone was detected once. V and J are TRBV29-1 and TRBJ1-2; D is unresolved. The ends were cut back, 3 bases at V and 7 bases at J, with 9 bases in the middle. This CDR3 contains 11 residues. Germline V gene lookup returns CDR1 SQVTM and CDR2 ANQGSEA. CDR3 bases: TGCAGCGTTGAGTCCGGGAGTGGCTACACCTTC. Residues: CSVESGSGYTF.

The chain has TRBV29-1 and TRBJ2-7; D is uncertain. Germline loops: CDR1 SQVTM, CDR2 ANQGSEA. The germline V and J ends were trimmed by 5 bases and 0 bases, with 8 bases remaining between them. The CDR3 contains 12 residues. CDR3 nucleotide sequence: TGCAGCGTTATTATCAGCTCCTACGAGCAGTACTTC. It is translated as CSVIISSYEQYF.

The rearrangement uses TRBV18 and TRBJ1-1; 8 bases agree with TRBD1. Germline CDR1 reads KGHSH; CDR2 reads LQKENI. The junction had 10 bases not matched to a gene; V was cut back by 4 bases and J by 6 bases. This CDR3 comprises 15 residues. The CDR3 loop reads CASSLVQGARAEAFF. The DNA of the CDR3 is TGTGCCAGCTCACTTGTTCAGGGGGCGCGGGCTGAAGCTTTCTTT.

This clone has just a few counts. V gene TRBV5-4 combines with J gene TRBJ2-5; TRBD2 is a possible D gene (7 bases). The ends were cut back, 4 bases at V and 5 bases at J, with 18 bases in the middle. The germline CDR1 and CDR2 sequences are SGHNT and YYREEE (reference sequence). This CDR3 comprises 15 residues. CDR3 sequence reads: CASSPTPGGLETQYF. The CDR3 DNA sequence: TGTGCCAGCAGCCCCACCCCCGGGGGGCTTGAGACCCAGTACTTC.

CDR3: CAISDSMGYEQYF. The CDR3, as DNA: TGTGCCATCAGTGACAGCATGGGCTACGAGCAGTACTTC. This chain uses TRBV10-3 with TRBJ2-7; D not certain. Trimming removed 3 bases at V and 3 bases at J, with 9 bases between. The CDR3 totals 13 residues. Germline-derived CDR1 and CDR2 are ENHRY and SYGVKD.

This sequence joins TRBV5-5 and TRBJ1-2; 7 nucleotides align to TRBD1. The V gene's germline CDR1 is SGHKS and CDR2 YYEKEE (reference sequence). This CDR3 has 15 amino acids. V gave up 2 bases and J gave up 2 bases; unmatched junction bases: 6. The CDR3 sequence is CASSFFDRANYGYTF. The DNA of the CDR3 is TGTGCCAGCAGCTTTTTTGACAGGGCAAACTATGGCTACACCTTC.

This clone was detected only a few times. The chain is built from TRBV4-3 and TRBJ1-1; TRBD1 is a possible D gene (6 bases). The germline V gene has CDR1 LGHNA and CDR2 YSLEER. There are 13 residues in the CDR3. Trimming removed 1 base from V and 11 bases from J, with 14 bases in between. The CDR3 spells CASSQGGQGNAFF. The CDR3 DNA is TGCGCCAGCAGCCAAGGAGGGCAGGGGAACGCTTTCTTT.

The chain combines TRBV7-2 with TRBJ1-4, with unresolved D. Looked up from germline, CDR1 is SGHTA and CDR2 is FQGNSA. The V end was cut by 5 bases, the J end by 4 bases, with 11 bases between. The CDR3 extends over 14 amino acids. For the CDR3, the DNA is TGTGCCAGCAGCCCCGGGCAGCTTAATGAAAAACTGTTTTTT. Protein: CASSPGQLNEKLFF.

This clone came up a few times. The chain links TRBV6-5 to TRBJ1-2, with unresolved D. Trimming removed 0 bases from V and 3 bases from J, with 8 bases in between. This CDR3 is 14 amino acids long. The germline CDR1 and CDR2 sequences are MNHEY and SVGAGI. The CDR3 is CASSYSSSDYGYTF. The CDR3 coding sequence is TGTGCCAGCAGTTACTCGTCCAGTGACTATGGCTACACCTTC.

The V and J genes are TRBV7-2 and TRBJ2-3; D uncertain. V was clipped by 5 bases and J by 0 bases, with 9 bases between them. The germline gives CDR1 SGHTA, CDR2 FQGNSA. CDR3 length: 14 residues. The CDR3: CASSRSRSTDTQYF. CDR3 nucleotide sequence: TGTGCCAGCAGCCGGAGCAGGAGCACAGATACGCAGTATTTT.

The V call is TRBV6-6, the J call TRBJ2-3; D tentatively reads TRBD1 or TRBD2 (5 bases each). The V gene's germline CDR1 is MNHNY and CDR2 SVGAGI (reference sequence). CDR3 length equals 14 residues. With 4 bases removed from V and 2 bases from J, the gap between germline ends came to 10 bases. The DNA for the CDR3 is TGTGCCAGCAGTTGGGACGGAAACACAGATACGCAGTATTTT. Its translation is CASSWDGNTDTQYF.

The table lists this clone with a few counts. Other nucleotide sequences in the sample specify the same CDR3. The chain joins TRBV27 to TRBJ2-5, with D unclear. CDR1 and CDR2 (germline): MNHEY, SMNVEV (reference sequence). The CDR3 spans 11 residues. V was shortened by 8 bases and J by 4 bases, with 8 bases between the two germline ends. CDR3 sequence: CASGRRETQYF. The CDR3 nucleotides read TGTGCCAGCGGAAGAAGAGAGACCCAGTACTTC.

The chain carries TRBV10-3 and TRBJ2-5; 10 bases are a match to TRBD1. The germline V gene encodes CDR1 ENHRY and CDR2 SYGVKD. The junction had 4 bases not matched to a gene; V was cut back by 4 bases and J by 2 bases. The CDR3 extends over 15 amino acids. The CDR3 DNA sequence: TGTGCCATCAGTGGGGGACAGGGGACTCAAGAGACCCAGTACTTC. The encoded protein is CAISGGQGTQETQYF.

This rearrangement joins TRBV30 to TRBJ1-2; D remains ambiguous. Trimming removed 0 bases at V and 3 bases at J, with 5 bases between. The CDR3 runs to 12 residues. Germline lookup yields CDR1 GTSNPN and CDR2 SVGIG (reference sequence). In DNA form, the CDR3 reads TGTGCCTGGAGTGTTACAGACTATGGCTACACCTTC. Protein product: CAWSVTDYGYTF.